This T cell receptor beta chain was recovered during a study of beta chain features in type 1 diabetes. Study outcomes and limitations: Moderate yet significant TCRB CDR3 shortening was seen in Type 1 diabetes patients in all four CD4+ subsets.

With respect to this clone: Antigen unknown.

Every bit of the isolated RNA underwent reverse transcription, so sequencing read expressed TCRB transcripts. Method: immunoSEQ multiplex PCR; TCRdb's copy keeps in-frame clones and lacks some. The table has about 180,000 clones, around an eighth seen once. Germline V gene lookup returns CDR1 GTSNPN and CDR2 SVGIG (reference sequence). The CDR3 contains 17 residues. Trimming removed 0 bases from V and 2 bases from J, with 19 bases in between. The genes are TRBV30 and TRBJ1-1; tentative D call: TRBD1 (5 bases). The TCR sequence derives from a woman between 18 and 29 years old in good health. The sample comprised central memory CD4+ T cells from blood. The CDR3 reads CAWSVRGRGSLNTEAFF. The CDR3 nucleotides read TGTGCCTGGAGTGTACGAGGGAGGGGAAGTTTAAACACTGAAGCTTTCTTT. Complete variable domain (other parts from reference TRBV30 and TRBJ1-1): SQTIHQWPATLVQPVGSPLSLECTVEGTSNPNLYWYRQAAGRGLQLLFYSVGIGQISSEVPQNLSASRPQDRQFILSSKKLLLSDSGFYLCAWSVRGRGSLNTEAFFGQGTRLTVV.